This is a list of T cell receptor beta chains from one sample in a study of blood T cell repertoires in COVID-19. Some clones are missing from TCRdb's copy, which holds only in-frame ones; the method was immunoSEQ multiplex PCR. This sample has tens of thousands of clones, with 80% to 90% found just once. The sample was peripheral blood. The receptors stem from a woman in her seventies in a cohort sampled during active COVID-19. CDR3s include the opening cysteine and the closing phenylalanine or tryptophan. A D gene is named only where the DNA matches it firmly.

v_call	j_call	d_call	cdr3_aa
TRBV10-3	TRBJ2-7	-	CAISGTEIAYEQYF
TRBV28	TRBJ2-5	-	CASTGRGETQYF
TRBV5-8	TRBJ2-7	-	CAAAGNSYEQYF
TRBV5-8	TRBJ2-3	TRBD2	CASSLRTSGRAIRTDTQYF
TRBV6-5	TRBJ2-7	-	CASSYGYSEGYEQYF
TRBV27	TRBJ2-1	TRBD2	CASSTPTSGVIDEQFF
TRBV16	TRBJ1-1	-	CASSQSRNEAFF
TRBV3-1/TRBV3-2	TRBJ1-3	-	CASSRGGQTFSGNTIYF
TRBV7-2	TRBJ2-1	TRBD2	CASSLGLAAYNEQFF
TRBV7-6	TRBJ1-4	-	CASSWRDEKLFF